The 28 T cell receptor beta chains given below trace back to one sample, sequenced in a study of response to subunit inactivated influenza vaccine. Each CDR3 protein is one row after TCRdb ran MiXCR on the RT-PCR reads. Of about 570,000 distinct CDR3 sequences in the sample, 10% to 12% were seen once. This sample also appeared in a second study, on T cells expressing NK-cell markers. That paper states: For TCR beta, cDNA was produced by 5'RACE template switching with UMIs.

The specimen comprised PBMCs from blood, sampled on the day of vaccination. The source of these receptors is a man aged 50 or older who received an inactivated influenza vaccine.

Here the CDR3 reads CASSTDGLWDPLHF. CDR3 DNA: TGTGCCAGCAGTACGGACGGACTGTGGGATCCCCTCCACTTT. J is TRBJ1-6 and V is TRBV6-2 or TRBV6-3; D is unclear. V was pared by 5 bases and J by 13 bases, with 18 bases between. The CDR3 extends over 14 amino acids. Germline V gene sequence: CDR1 MNHEY, CDR2 SVGEGT.

A few counts support this clonotype. The V and J genes are TRBV4-3 and TRBJ1-1, with D maybe TRBD1 (5 bases). V shed 3 bases and J shed 4 bases, with 21 bases lying between them. This CDR3 is built from 17 residues. The germline CDR1 and CDR2 sequences are LGHNA and YSLEER. CDR3 amino acids: CASSQVPFQGVVTEAFF. CDR3 coding DNA: TGCGCCAGCAGCCAGGTCCCCTTCCAGGGTGTGGTCACTGAAGCTTTCTTT.

This clonotype was recorded many times. The J gene is TRBJ2-1, the V gene TRBV29-1; 10 bases match TRBD2. The CDR3 is 14 residues long. Germline V gene data show CDR1 as SQVTM and CDR2 as ANQGSEA. Losses at the gene ends were 2 bases for V and 5 bases for J; bases not matched to a gene: 3. CDR3 amino acids: CSVERLAGHNEQFF. The CDR3 nucleotides are TGCAGCGTTGAAAGACTAGCGGGCCACAATGAGCAGTTCTTC.

The rearrangement links TRBV18 to TRBJ2-4; D gene uncertain. Per the germline V gene, CDR1 is KGHSH and CDR2 is LQKENI. The CDR3 consists of 15 residues. Trimming shortened V by 4 bases and J by 0 bases, and 10 bases separated the two germline ends. CDR3 amino acids: CASSLFEQAKNIQYF. CDR3 DNA sequence: TGTGCCAGCTCACTGTTCGAGCAAGCCAAAAACATTCAGTACTTC.

V gene TRBV10-3 combines with J gene TRBJ2-1; TRBD2 matches at 10 bases. The CDR3 extends over 20 amino acids. Looked up from germline, CDR1 is ENHRY and CDR2 is SYGVKD. J lost 1 base, V lost 4 bases, and 16 bases had no gene match. CDR3 DNA: TGTGCCATCAGTGCAGGAAGGACTAGCGGAGGGGGACCTTCCTACAATGAGCAGTTCTTC. As protein: CAISAGRTSGGGPSYNEQFF.

This clonotype was seen more than once but under ten times. The J gene is TRBJ2-5, the V gene TRBV27, with TRBD1 matching over 8 bases. The CDR3 consists of 17 residues. V trimming: 7 bases; J trimming: 2 bases; junction bases outside the gene matches: 15. Looked up from germline, CDR1 is MNHEY and CDR2 is SMNVEV (reference sequence). The CDR3 DNA reads as TGTGCCAGCACCAAAGCCAGGGGGCGGGTAAGGCAAGAGACCCAGTACTTC. Protein product: CASTKARGRVRQETQYF.

The rearrangement links TRBV12-3 or TRBV12-4 to TRBJ2-7; 8 bases agree with TRBD2. V gave up 3 bases and J gave up 2 bases; unmatched junction bases: 3. CDR3 length: 14 amino acids. The CDR3 nucleotides read TGTGCCAGCAGTTTTCGGGGGGGCCCCTACGAGCAGTACTTC. Translated, it gives CASSFRGGPYEQYF.

This clonotype showed up just a few times. J is TRBJ2-5 and V is TRBV11-2; the match to TRBD1 covers 9 bases. V gave up 5 bases and J gave up 5 bases; unmatched junction bases: 9. CDR3 length equals 15 residues. The germline V gene encodes CDR1 SGHAT and CDR2 FQNNGV. The DNA of the CDR3 is TGTGCCAGCAGCACTGCACAGGGGGCGCGGGAGACCCAGTACTTC. This translates into CASSTAQGARETQYF.

The CDR3 DNA is TGTGCCAGCAGCTATGAAAGGGATTATGGCTACACCTTC. This encodes CASSYERDYGYTF. This chain uses TRBV7-8 with TRBJ1-2; D unresolved. CDR3 length equals 13 residues. Per the germline V gene, CDR1 is SGHVS and CDR2 is FQNEAQ. The germline V and J ends were trimmed by 4 bases and 5 bases, with 11 bases remaining between them.

The J gene is TRBJ2-3, the V gene TRBV11-2, with D perhaps assigned TRBD1 or TRBD2 (5 bases each). V lost 4 bases and J 0 bases, leaving 11 bases between the germline ends. Looked up from germline, CDR1 is SGHAT and CDR2 is FQNNGV. CDR3 length: 15 residues. Here the CDR3 reads CASSWTGPSTDTQYF. The CDR3 nucleotides are TGTGCCAGCAGCTGGACGGGACCGAGCACAGATACGCAGTATTTT.

This clonotype was counted only a few times. This chain connects TRBV9 to TRBJ2-1; TRBD2 is a possible D gene (6 bases). The V gene's germline CDR1 is SGDLS and CDR2 YYNGEE. V shed 7 bases and J shed 6 bases, with 20 bases lying between them. CDR3 size: 15 residues. The CDR3 DNA follows: TGTGCCAGCTCGCCGTTAGGCGGGACCGGCAATGAGCAGTTCTTC. Amino acid sequence: CASSPLGGTGNEQFF.

Ten or more counts support this clonotype. This chain connects TRBV6-5 to TRBJ1-6, with D possibly TRBD1 on 5 matching bases. Trimming cost V 0 bases and J 7 bases, with 13 bases left between them. CDR3 length: 16 amino acids. The germline CDR1 and CDR2 sequences are MNHEY and SVGAGI. The chain's CDR3 is CASSYSYGQGNSPLHF. CDR3 nucleotides: TGTGCCAGCAGTTACTCGTACGGACAAGGGAATTCACCCCTCCACTTT.

This clonotype was found a few times. The chain couples TRBV20-1 to TRBJ2-7, with D possibly matching TRBD2 (6 bases). The CDR3 covers 11 residues. Between the trimmed V and J ends, which lost 5 bases and 5 bases, there was a span of 10 bases. Looked up from germline, CDR1 is DFQATT and CDR2 is SNEGSKA (reference sequence). CDR3 coding DNA: TGCAGTGCTGCAGGGAGGAACGAGCAGTACTTC. This encodes CSAAGRNEQYF.

This rearrangement joins TRBV5-1 to TRBJ1-2; no definite D call. The CDR3 extends over 16 amino acids. Germline CDR1 reads SGHRS; CDR2 reads YFSETQ. V gave up 0 bases and J gave up 8 bases, with 20 bases separating them. CDR3 in DNA: TGCGCCAGCAGCTTGGATTACATTTACGGAGCGGGCGGCTACACCTTC. Protein sequence: CASSLDYIYGAGGYTF. Complete variable domain (other parts from reference TRBV5-1 and TRBJ1-2): KAGVTQTPRYLIKTRGQQVTLSCSPISGHRSVSWYQQTPGQGLQFLFEYFSETQRNKGNFPGRFSGRQFSNSRSEMNVSTLELGDSALYLCASSLDYIYGAGGYTFGSGTRLTVV.

This clonotype came up a few times. The chain carries TRBV11-2 and TRBJ2-7; 7 nucleotides align to TRBD2. The J segment lost 2 bases and the V segment lost 0 bases, leaving 10 bases of the junction unmatched. Per the germline V gene, CDR1 is SGHAT and CDR2 is FQNNGV. The CDR3 is 17 amino acids. CDR3 sequence reads: CASSLDSFAGVTYEQYF. The CDR3 nucleotides read TGTGCCAGCAGCTTAGATTCCTTCGCGGGAGTTACCTACGAGCAGTACTTC.

In this sample, this clonotype turned up many times. The gene calls are TRBV24-1 and TRBJ2-7; possibly TRBD1 for D (5 bases). Looked up from germline, CDR1 is KGHDR and CDR2 is SFDVKD. Trimming pared 4 bases from V and 2 bases from J, leaving 11 bases between. This CDR3 has 14 residues. This CDR3 is CATSDRRAPYEQYF. CDR3 in DNA: TGTGCCACCAGTGACCGCAGGGCCCCCTACGAGCAGTACTTC.

This clonotype came up many times. This chain joins TRBV29-1 and TRBJ2-7, with no clear D. Between the trimmed V and J ends, which lost 4 bases and 1 base, there was a span of 8 bases. Germline V lookup: CDR1 SQVTM, CDR2 ANQGSEA. The CDR3 covers 12 residues. The chain's CDR3 is CSVVGRSYEQYF. CDR3 in DNA: TGCAGCGTTGTTGGACGTTCCTACGAGCAGTACTTC.

CDR3 loop: CASRNSGGAGETQYF. The DNA for the CDR3 is TGTGCCAGCAGGAATAGCGGGGGGGCCGGTGAGACCCAGTACTTC. The rearrangement uses TRBV12-3 or TRBV12-4 and TRBJ2-5; 11 bases align to TRBD2. Trimming cost V 6 bases and J 5 bases; bases outside gene matches: 8. The CDR3 has 15 residues.

The gene calls are TRBV29-1 and TRBJ2-5; D might be TRBD2 (5 bases). Trimming took off 4 bases at V and 5 bases at J, with 26 bases between the two ends. Germline CDR1 reads SQVTM; CDR2 reads ANQGSEA. The CDR3 sequence is 17 residues long. The CDR3 DNA sequence: TGCAGCGTTGTTGAGGGTGGTTGGAGATCCCTCGGGGAGACCCAGTACTTC. Its protein product is CSVVEGGWRSLGETQYF.

This clonotype has more than one count but fewer than ten. The chain recombines TRBV20-1 with TRBJ2-1; D might be TRBD1 or TRBD2, each matching 6 bases. The V and J ends lost 6 bases and 4 bases respectively, with 22 bases between them. This CDR3 has 16 residues. CDR1 is DFQATT, CDR2 SNEGSKA, per germline (reference sequence). DNA for the CDR3: TGCAGTGCGCCTCCCGTGGGGGGACACAAATACAATGAGCAGTTCTTC. Its protein is CSAPPVGGHKYNEQFF.

This clonotype was seen ten or more times. V usage is TRBV9 and J usage is TRBJ2-1, with 7 positions matching TRBD2. Germline values: CDR1 SGDLS, CDR2 YYNGEE. This CDR3 spans 15 amino acids. Unmatched junction bases numbered 4, after V lost 0 bases and J lost 4 bases. Here the CDR3 reads CASSVGLAEYNEQFF. In DNA, the CDR3 is TGTGCCAGCAGCGTAGGACTAGCAGAGTACAATGAGCAGTTCTTC.

This clonotype was seen only a few times. The rearrangement uses TRBV28 and TRBJ2-6; the D gene is possibly TRBD1 (5 bases). The CDR3 spans 18 residues. CDR1 and CDR2 (germline): MDHEN, SYDVKM. The V gene lost 4 bases and the J gene lost 4 bases, with 20 bases spanning the gap. CDR3: CASSSPTVSIYGANVLTF. In DNA, the CDR3 is TGTGCCAGCAGTTCCCCGACAGTCTCGATCTACGGGGCCAACGTCCTGACTTTC.

The rearrangement links TRBV20-1 to TRBJ2-2; D unclear. Looked up from germline, CDR1 is DFQATT and CDR2 is SNEGSKA (reference sequence). Trimming took 0 bases from V and 1 from J, leaving 9 bases between them. This CDR3 comprises 15 residues. The CDR3 nucleotides are TGCAGTGCTAGAGATGCCCAGCGGAACACCGGGGAGCTGTTTTTT. Its protein is CSARDAQRNTGELFF.

This clonotype was seen only a few times. The chain has TRBV12-3 or TRBV12-4 and TRBJ1-2, with D perhaps matching TRBD1 (6 bases). V was pared by 7 bases and J by 5 bases, with 20 bases between. The CDR3 extends over 15 amino acids. CDR3 sequence reads: CASTMGGAPRYGYTF. In DNA, the CDR3 is TGTGCCAGCACCATGGGGGGGGCCCCTCGGTATGGCTACACCTTC.

The genes are TRBV4-1 and TRBJ2-5, with a weak D call TRBD1 (6 bases). The length of the CDR3 is 14 residues. The germline V gene encodes CDR1 MGHRA and CDR2 YSYEKL. V lost 2 bases, J lost 2 bases, and 9 bases lay in between. CDR3 coding DNA: TGCGCCAGCAGCCAACGAGGACAGCAAGAGACCCAGTACTTC. As protein: CASSQRGQQETQYF.

As regards this clonotype: A much larger clone sits a single nucleotide away, making a read error possible. The chain carries TRBV10-3 and TRBJ1-5, with unresolved D. Germline V gene lookup returns CDR1 ENHRY and CDR2 SYGVKD. Trimming took off 3 bases at V and 6 bases at J, with 15 bases between the two ends. The CDR3 has 15 amino acids. Here the CDR3 reads CAISEGLRETQPQHF. The DNA for the CDR3 is TGTGCCATCAGTGAAGGGTTAAGGGAGACTCAGCCCCAGCATTTT.

The chain combines TRBV4-3 with TRBJ2-1; 10 positions agree with TRBD2. The V segment lost 3 bases and the J segment 9 bases; nucleotides outside the gene matches: 23. The CDR3 has 20 residues. The germline V gene has CDR1 LGHNA and CDR2 YSLEER. The CDR3 DNA reads as TGCGCCAGCAGCCAGAACCTAGCTAGCGGGAGCGTGGGGGTTGGTACTGAGCAGTTCTTC. Translating gives CASSQNLASGSVGVGTEQFF.

The table lists this clonotype with a few counts. This rearrangement joins TRBV7-2 to TRBJ2-7; tentative D call: TRBD2 (5 bases). Per the germline V gene, CDR1 is SGHTA and CDR2 is FQGNSA. This CDR3 region has 16 residues. V lost 5 bases, J lost 6 bases, and 23 bases lay in between. The CDR3 is CASSPVGLRSTGEQYF. The CDR3 nucleotides read TGTGCCAGCAGCCCCGTTGGACTGCGTAGCACGGGCGAGCAGTACTTC.